The next 2 T cell receptor beta chains were all read from a single sample in a study of technical replicates of blood from a handful of donors. The data were produced by immunoSEQ multiplex PCR, yet TCRdb's version contains in-frame clones alone and is incomplete. The data show around 76,000 clones, 80% to 95% seen once. The sample consisted of T cells isolated from PBMCs. Receptor source: a human donor in good health.

The genes are TRBV28 and TRBJ1-1, with D maybe TRBD1 (6 bases). The CDR3 runs to 15 residues. With 3 bases removed from V and 5 bases from J, the gap between germline ends came to 16 bases. Germline CDR1 reads MDHEN; CDR2 reads SYDVKM. DNA for the CDR3: TGTGCCAGCAGTTTTGGCGTTGGGGGCTGGACTGAAGCTTTCTTT. This codes for CASSFGVGGWTEAFF. The whole variable domain, filled in from reference TRBV28 and TRBJ1-1, reads DVKVTQSSRYLVKRTGEKVFLECVQDMDHENMFWYRQDPGLGLRLIYFSYDVKMKEKGDIPEGYSVSREKKERFSLILESASTNQTSMYLCASSFGVGGWTEAFFGQGTRLTVV.

The V gene is TRBV7-8, the J gene TRBJ2-6; 7 bases are a match to TRBD1. V lost 5 bases and J lost 0; bases outside the gene matches: 7. Germline values: CDR1 SGHVS, CDR2 FQNEAQ. The CDR3 has 17 amino acids. CDR3 DNA sequence: TGTGCCAGCAGCACCCGGACAGGAGCCTCTGGGGCCAACGTCCTGACTTTC. Encoded protein: CASSTRTGASGANVLTF. Looking up the rest from reference TRBV7-8 and TRBJ2-6 gives the full variable domain: GAGVSQSPRYKVAKRGQDVALRCDPISGHVSLFWYQQALGQGPEFLTYFQNEAQLDKSGLPSDRFFAERPEGSVSTLKIQRTQQEDSAVYLCASSTRTGASGANVLTFGAGSRLTVL.